This T cell receptor (beta chain) was documented in a study of shared clonotypes between healthy human individuals. Study-level information: Used for every donor were three CD4 naive, three CD4 memory, two CD8 naive and one CD8 memory plate. Study observations and caveats: The expectation was that sequencing depth would affect clonotype sharing among donors.

The ends lost 5 bases at V and 4 bases at J; junction bases unmatched: 15. The CDR3 consists of 17 residues. Germline CDR1 and CDR2: SGHTA and FQGNSA. Genomic DNA of every subset was divided equally among multiple immunoSEQ plates. Method: immunoSEQ multiplex PCR; TCRdb's copy keeps in-frame clones and lacks some. The data hold some 1.4 million clones, with 95% to 97% observed a single time. Turning to this clone: Its antigen is as yet unknown.

Every donor, a Caucasian adult, lived in Nashville, Tennessee. The sample consisted of naive CD4+ T cells sorted from blood. Described subset: CD45RA+ positively selected. The chain recombines TRBV7-2 with TRBJ1-2; 8 bases line up with TRBD1. The clonotype was recovered from a man aged 25 to 45 in good health. CDR3 bases: TGTGCCAGCAGCCGGCGGATAGGACAGGGAGCCGGCTATGGCTACACCTTC. Encoded protein: CASSRRIGQGAGYGYTF.